This T cell receptor (beta chain) is drawn from a study of cytomegalovirus exposure and HLA in healthy donors. Concerning this clone: Its antigen is not identified.

PCR amplification relied on 60 Vbeta primers (plus 13 Jbeta primers). Using immunoSEQ multiplex PCR, the repertoire was profiled, and TCRdb retains in-frame clones only, with some absent. The sample includes roughly 80,000 clones, around 67% of them seen just once. Nominal health characterized the donors when sampled, though unrecorded immune exposures were likely. The CDR3 has 16 amino acids. V gave up 6 bases and J gave up 3 bases, with 20 bases separating them. Germline assignment: CDR1 SNHLY and CDR2 FYNNEI. Whole-study findings and limits: Later, an analysis showed that TCR beta chains associated with HLA were more clonally expanded than others that were equally common. It was fewer than 200 TCR beta chains that were listed as cytomegalovirus-associated.

This TCR derives from a woman aged 50 to 65 in good health and CMV-seropositive. The sample taken for sequencing was PBMCs. The genes are TRBV2 and TRBJ2-5, with a tentative D call TRBD1 (5 bases). The CDR3 reads CASRVRATVGKETQYF. In DNA, the CDR3 is TGTGCCAGCAGAGTTAGAGCGACAGTGGGTAAAGAGACCCAGTACTTC.